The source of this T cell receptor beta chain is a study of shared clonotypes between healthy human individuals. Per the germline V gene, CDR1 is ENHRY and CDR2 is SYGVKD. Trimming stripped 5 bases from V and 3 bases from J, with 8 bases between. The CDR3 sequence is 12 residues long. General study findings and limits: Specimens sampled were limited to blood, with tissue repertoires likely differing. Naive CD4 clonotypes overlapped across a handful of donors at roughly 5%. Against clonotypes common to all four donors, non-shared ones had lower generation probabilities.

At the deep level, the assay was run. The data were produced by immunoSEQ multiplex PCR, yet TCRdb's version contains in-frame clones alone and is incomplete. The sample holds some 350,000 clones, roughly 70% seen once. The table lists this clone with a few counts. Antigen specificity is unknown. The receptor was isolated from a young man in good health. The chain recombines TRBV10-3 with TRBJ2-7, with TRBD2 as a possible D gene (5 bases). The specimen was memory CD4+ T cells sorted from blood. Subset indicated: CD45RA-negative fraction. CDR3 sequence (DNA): TGTGCCATCAGTAAAGGAGGCTACGAGCAGTACTTC. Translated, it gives CAISKGGYEQYF.